The 13 T cell receptor beta chains given below trace back to one sample, sequenced in a study of T cell repertoires in cytomegalovirus infection. TCRdb passed the reads through MiXCR, listing each CDR3 protein once. This sample has some 400,000 distinct CDR3 sequences, with about 33% found just once. Sequencing was done on a sample of PBMCs. Receptors were obtained from a human donor in good health (CMV status not recorded). Some clones in this sample may be carry-over from other donors' samples.

In this sample, this clonotype turned up a few times. The chain combines TRBV2 with TRBJ1-4, with D perhaps TRBD1 (5 bases). The germline V gene has CDR1 SNHLY and CDR2 FYNNEI. The CDR3 loop spans 17 amino acids. V was trimmed by 6 bases and J by 0 bases, leaving 17 bases between them. This chain's CDR3 is CASSPGGLSSTNEKLFF. CDR3 sequence (DNA): TGTGCCAGCAGCCCCGGGGGACTCAGTTCAACTAATGAAAAACTGTTTTTT.

The chain joins TRBV6-2 or TRBV6-3 to TRBJ2-1; 10 positions match TRBD2. J gave up 4 bases and V 0 bases, and 12 bases lay outside the gene matches. Germline CDR1 is MNHEY and CDR2 is SVGEGT. The CDR3 runs 19 residues. CDR3 sequence: CASSYSMVLAGANYNEQFF. Written as DNA, the CDR3 is TGTGCCAGCAGTTACTCGATGGTCCTAGCGGGGGCCAATTACAATGAGCAGTTCTTC.

In its sample, this clonotype was seen a few times. The gene calls are TRBV7-3 and TRBJ2-1; D may correspond to TRBD1 or TRBD2 (5 bases each). Germline V CDR1 and CDR2: SGHTA, FQGTGA. V shed 5 bases and J shed 5 bases, with 13 bases lying between them. CDR3 size: 14 residues. The CDR3 loop is CASSPSGGNNEQFF. Written as DNA, the CDR3 is TGTGCCAGCAGCCCCTCTGGGGGAAACAATGAGCAGTTCTTC.

This clonotype showed up just a few times. The chain couples TRBV11-2 to TRBJ2-5; D is possibly TRBD2 (7 bases). The V gene's germline CDR1 is SGHAT and CDR2 FQNNGV. V lost 5 bases and J lost 2, with 12 bases in between. CDR3 length: 14 residues. The DNA of the CDR3 is TGTGCCAGCAGCCACGGGGGGCGTCAAGAGACCCAGTACTTC. It translates to CASSHGGRQETQYF.

To note about this clonotype: One end of the junction varies from germline; a read error may be responsible. The J gene is TRBJ2-1, the V gene TRBV7-2; D possibly corresponds to TRBD2 (6 bases). Per germline, CDR1 SGHTA and CDR2 FQGNSA. The CDR3 totals 16 residues. CDR3 bases: TGTGCCAGCAGCCCCCCCGCCGGGACTTACTACAATGAGCAGATCTTC. Translation gives CASSPPAGTYYNEQIF.

V usage is TRBV15 and J usage is TRBJ2-1; D is possibly TRBD2 (5 bases). The CDR3 loop spans 15 amino acids. The ends were cut back, 3 bases at V and 0 bases at J, with 9 bases in the middle. CDR1 is LNHNV and CDR2 is YYDKDF in the germline V gene (reference sequence). CDR3 sequence (DNA): TGTGCCACCAGCAGGACTATGAGCTCCTACAATGAGCAGTTCTTC. It yields the protein CATSRTMSSYNEQFF.

The chain joins TRBV7-6 to TRBJ2-5; the D gene is possibly TRBD2 (5 bases). In germline, CDR1 is SGHVS, CDR2 FNYEAQ. The V end was cut by 4 bases, the J end by 0 bases, with 12 bases between. This CDR3 region has 15 residues. This CDR3 is CASSYRTGYQETQYF. CDR3 coding DNA: TGTGCCAGCAGCTATCGGACTGGCTACCAAGAGACCCAGTACTTC.

Concerning this clonotype itself: The junction shows a germline mismatch at one end, possibly a read error. V is TRBV7-2 and J is TRBJ2-1; D not certain. Germline-derived CDR1 and CDR2 are SGHTA and FQGNSA. This CDR3 contains 13 residues. CDR3 in DNA: TGTGCCGCCACGCCGGGCCCCTACAATGAGCCATTATTC. It specifies CAATPGPYNEPLF.

The chain links TRBV28 to TRBJ1-5, with 8 nucleotides matching TRBD1. The V gene's germline CDR1 is MDHEN and CDR2 SYDVKM. This CDR3 is 16 amino acids long. Trimming removed 5 bases from V and 2 bases from J; junction bases left unmatched: 8. CDR3 sequence: CASSPHTGGRNQPQHF. In nucleotides, the CDR3 is TGTGCCAGCAGTCCCCATACAGGGGGACGCAATCAGCCCCAGCATTTT.

This clonotype was counted a single time. The CDR3: CSTGTGAINQPQHF. The CDR3 nucleotides are TGCAGTACCGGGACAGGGGCAATCAATCAGCCCCAGCATTTT. V usage is TRBV20-1 and J usage is TRBJ1-5; 10 positions match TRBD1. Germline V gene sequence: CDR1 DFQATT, CDR2 SNEGSKA (reference sequence). Trimming took 8 bases from V and 3 from J; bases not matched to a gene: 7. The CDR3 is 14 residues long.

The chain uses TRBV7-6 and TRBJ1-1, with 8 nucleotides matching TRBD1. The V gene's germline CDR1 is SGHVS and CDR2 FNYEAQ. The length of the CDR3 is 14 residues. J was trimmed by 8 bases and V by 3 bases; bases with no gene match: 8. CDR3 loop: CASSFPPGTGEAFF. In DNA form, the CDR3 reads TGTGCCAGCAGCTTCCCACCGGGGACAGGAGAAGCTTTCTTT.

There are a few counts of this clonotype. The V and J genes are TRBV5-4 and TRBJ2-3, with D possibly matching TRBD2 (7 bases). CDR3 length: 14 amino acids. Germline-derived CDR1 and CDR2 are SGHNT and YYREEE (reference sequence). Trimming pared 6 bases from V and 4 bases from J, leaving 15 bases between. The CDR3 is CASKVGGPADTQYF. Here the CDR3 DNA reads TGTGCCAGCAAAGTGGGGGGGCCCGCAGATACGCAGTATTTT.

This clonotype was found a few times. The CDR3 spells CASSALGTGFYEQYF. The CDR3 DNA sequence: TGTGCCAGTAGTGCCCTCGGGACAGGGTTCTACGAGCAGTACTTC. The chain uses TRBV19 and TRBJ2-7; 9 bases line up with TRBD1. J gave up 3 bases and V 5 bases, and 8 bases lay outside the gene matches. This CDR3 is built from 15 residues. The germline V gene has CDR1 LNHDA and CDR2 SQIVND (reference sequence).